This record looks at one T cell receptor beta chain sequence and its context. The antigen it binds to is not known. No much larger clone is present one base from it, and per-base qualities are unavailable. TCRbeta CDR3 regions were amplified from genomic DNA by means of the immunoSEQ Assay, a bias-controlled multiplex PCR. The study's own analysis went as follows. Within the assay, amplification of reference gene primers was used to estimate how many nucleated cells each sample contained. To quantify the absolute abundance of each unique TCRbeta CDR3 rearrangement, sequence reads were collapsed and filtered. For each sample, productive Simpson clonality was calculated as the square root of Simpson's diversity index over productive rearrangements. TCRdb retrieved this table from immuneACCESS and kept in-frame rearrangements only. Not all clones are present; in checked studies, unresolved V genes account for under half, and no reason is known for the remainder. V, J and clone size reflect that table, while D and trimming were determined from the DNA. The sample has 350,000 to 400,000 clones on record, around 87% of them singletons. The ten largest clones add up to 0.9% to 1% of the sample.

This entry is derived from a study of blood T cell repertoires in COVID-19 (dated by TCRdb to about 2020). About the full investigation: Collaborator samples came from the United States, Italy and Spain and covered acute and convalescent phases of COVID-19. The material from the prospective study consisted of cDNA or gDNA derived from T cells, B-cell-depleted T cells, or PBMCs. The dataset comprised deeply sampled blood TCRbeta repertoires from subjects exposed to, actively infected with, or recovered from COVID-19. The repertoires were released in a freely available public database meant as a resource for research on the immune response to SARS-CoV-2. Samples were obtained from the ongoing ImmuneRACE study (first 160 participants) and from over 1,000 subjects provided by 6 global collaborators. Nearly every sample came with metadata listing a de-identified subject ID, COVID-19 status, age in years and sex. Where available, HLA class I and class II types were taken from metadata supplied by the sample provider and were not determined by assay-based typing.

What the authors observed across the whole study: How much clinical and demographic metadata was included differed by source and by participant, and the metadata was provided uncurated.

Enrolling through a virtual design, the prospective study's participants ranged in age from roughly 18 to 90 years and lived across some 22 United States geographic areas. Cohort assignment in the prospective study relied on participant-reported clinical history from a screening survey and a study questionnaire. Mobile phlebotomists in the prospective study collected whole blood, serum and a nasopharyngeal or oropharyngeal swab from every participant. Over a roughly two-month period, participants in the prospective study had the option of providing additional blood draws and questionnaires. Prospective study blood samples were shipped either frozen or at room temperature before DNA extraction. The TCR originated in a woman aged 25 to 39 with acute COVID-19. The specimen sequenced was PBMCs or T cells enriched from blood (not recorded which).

The DNA is TGTGCCAGCAGCTTAGGCCAGCGGGGCGGGCGAGATACGCAGTATTTT. Its protein reads: CASSLGQRGGRDTQYF. The V gene is TRBV7-3 and the J gene is TRBJ2-3; 7 central bases correspond to TRBD2. The CDR3 numbers 16 residues from cysteine through phenylalanine. The sequence is cut down to CDR3 DNA, 48 bases in frame from base 1. Per the germline V gene, SGHTA is the CDR1 and FQGTGA is the CDR2. V is pruned by 2 bases and J by 5 bases, leaving 10 bases of the junction without a gene match.